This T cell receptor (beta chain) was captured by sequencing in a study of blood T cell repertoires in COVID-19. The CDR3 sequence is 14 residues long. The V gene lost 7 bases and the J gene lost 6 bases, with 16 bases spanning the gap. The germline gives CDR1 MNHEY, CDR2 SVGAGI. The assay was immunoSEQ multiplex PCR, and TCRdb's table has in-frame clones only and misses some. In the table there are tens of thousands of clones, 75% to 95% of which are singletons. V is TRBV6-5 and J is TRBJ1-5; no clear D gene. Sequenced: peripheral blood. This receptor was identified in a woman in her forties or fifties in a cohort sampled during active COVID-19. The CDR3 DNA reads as TGTGCCAGCATCGAGGATTTCTTGTCTCAGCCCCAGCATTTT. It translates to CASIEDFLSQPQHF.